This TCR beta chain originates from a study of shared clonotypes between healthy human individuals. Study findings and constraints: Relative to memory subsets, naive subsets generally showed larger estimated richness.

About this clone: What it recognizes is unknown.

An assay was performed, and its level was deep. Profiled with immunoSEQ multiplex PCR; TCRdb holds only in-frame clones, not every one. This table has around 2,000,000 clones, 90% to 95% appearing once. Those who donated were healthy HIV-negative adults, with no recent acute infections or vaccinations reported. Sequences were obtained from naive CD4+ T cells sorted from blood. The subset was: CD45RA+ positively selected. The source of this sequence is a man between 18 and 29 years old in good health.

CDR3 sequence: CASEGGQETQYF. The CDR3 DNA reads TGTGCCAGCGAAGGAGGGCAAGAGACCCAGTACTTC. This chain joins TRBV2 and TRBJ2-5, with D possibly TRBD2 on 6 matching bases. The CDR3 contains 12 residues. The germline V gene encodes CDR1 SNHLY and CDR2 FYNNEI. Trimming removed 8 bases at V and 2 bases at J, with 9 bases between.